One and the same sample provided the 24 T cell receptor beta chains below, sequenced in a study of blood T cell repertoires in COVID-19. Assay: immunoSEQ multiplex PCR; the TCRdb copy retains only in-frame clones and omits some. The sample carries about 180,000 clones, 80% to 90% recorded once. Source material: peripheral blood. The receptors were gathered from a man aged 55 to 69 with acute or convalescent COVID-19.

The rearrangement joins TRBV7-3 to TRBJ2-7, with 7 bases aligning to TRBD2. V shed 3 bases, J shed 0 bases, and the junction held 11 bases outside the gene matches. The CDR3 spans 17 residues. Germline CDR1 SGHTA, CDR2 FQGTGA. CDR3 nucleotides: TGTGCCAGCAGCTTGGGAGGGAGGGATTCAAGCTCCTACGAGCAGTACTTC. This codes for CASSLGGRDSSSYEQYF.

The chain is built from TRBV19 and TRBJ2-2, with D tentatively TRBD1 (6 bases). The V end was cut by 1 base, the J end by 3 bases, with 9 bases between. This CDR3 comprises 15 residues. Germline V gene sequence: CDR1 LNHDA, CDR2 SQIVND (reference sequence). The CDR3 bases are TGTGCCAGTAGTATAGCGCCAGGGGACACCGGGGAGCTGTTTTTT. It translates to CASSIAPGDTGELFF.

The CDR3 nucleotides are TGTGCCAGCGGACAGGGGATCGAACAGCCCCAGCATTTT. As protein: CASGQGIEQPQHF. The V and J genes are TRBV6-5 and TRBJ1-5; 9 bases agree with TRBD1. The length of the CDR3 is 13 residues. V shed 8 bases and J 7 bases; nucleotides not matched to a gene: 6. The germline V gene has CDR1 MNHEY and CDR2 SVGAGI.

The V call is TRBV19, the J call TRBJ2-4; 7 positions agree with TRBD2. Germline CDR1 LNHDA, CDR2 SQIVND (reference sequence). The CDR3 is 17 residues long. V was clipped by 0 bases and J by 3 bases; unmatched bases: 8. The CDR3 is CASSIDPIAGVKNIQYF. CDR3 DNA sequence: TGTGCCAGTAGTATAGACCCTATAGCGGGCGTCAAAAACATTCAGTACTTC.

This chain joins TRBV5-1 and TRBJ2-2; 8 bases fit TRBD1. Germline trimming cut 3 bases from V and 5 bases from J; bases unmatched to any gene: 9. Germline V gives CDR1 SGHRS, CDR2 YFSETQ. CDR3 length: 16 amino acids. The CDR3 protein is CASSSGQGVGTGELFF. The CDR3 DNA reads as TGCGCCAGCAGCTCTGGACAGGGTGTGGGAACCGGGGAGCTGTTTTTT. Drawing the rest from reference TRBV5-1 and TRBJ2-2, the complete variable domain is KAGVTQTPRYLIKTRGQQVTLSCSPISGHRSVSWYQQTPGQGLQFLFEYFSETQRNKGNFPGRFSGRQFSNSRSEMNVSTLELGDSALYLCASSSGQGVGTGELFFGEGSRLTVL.

The CDR3 DNA is TGTGCCAGCAGCATTCGGGAGGAGCTGTTTTTT. This translates into CASSIREELFF. The chain uses TRBV5-6 and TRBJ2-2, with D tentatively TRBD2 (5 bases). The CDR3 contains 11 residues. Per the germline V gene, CDR1 is SGHDT and CDR2 is YYEEEE. The germline V and J ends were trimmed by 4 bases and 10 bases, with 8 bases remaining between them.

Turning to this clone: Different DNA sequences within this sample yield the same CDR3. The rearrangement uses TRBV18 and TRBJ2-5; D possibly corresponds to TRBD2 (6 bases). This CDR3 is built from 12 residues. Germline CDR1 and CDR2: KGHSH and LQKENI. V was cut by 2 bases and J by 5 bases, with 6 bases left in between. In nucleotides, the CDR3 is TGTGCCAGCTCACCAGGGGGGGAGACCCAGTACTTC. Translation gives CASSPGGETQYF.

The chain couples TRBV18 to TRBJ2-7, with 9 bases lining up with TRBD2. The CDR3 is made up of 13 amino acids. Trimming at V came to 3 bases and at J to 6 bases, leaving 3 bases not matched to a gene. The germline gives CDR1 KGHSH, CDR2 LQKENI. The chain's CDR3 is CASSPSGSGEQYF. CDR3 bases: TGTGCCAGCTCACCTAGCGGGAGTGGCGAGCAGTACTTC.

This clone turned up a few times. The CDR3 DNA reads TGTGCCAGCAGCAAGACTAGCGGCGAGTACAATGAGCAGTTCTTC. It encodes CASSKTSGEYNEQFF. This chain joins TRBV3-1 (or the pseudogene TRBV3-2) and TRBJ2-1; 9 nucleotides agree with TRBD2. The V gene's germline CDR1 is LGHDT and CDR2 YNNKEL (reference sequence). CDR3 length: 15 residues. Trimming removed 5 bases from V and 4 bases from J; junction bases left unmatched: 6.

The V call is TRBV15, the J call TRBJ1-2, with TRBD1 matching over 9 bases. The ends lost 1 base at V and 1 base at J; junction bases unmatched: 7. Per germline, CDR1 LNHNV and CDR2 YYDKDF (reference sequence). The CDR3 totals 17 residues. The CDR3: CATSRAPGTGINYGYTF. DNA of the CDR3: TGTGCCACCAGCAGAGCCCCCGGGACAGGGATTAACTATGGCTACACCTTC.

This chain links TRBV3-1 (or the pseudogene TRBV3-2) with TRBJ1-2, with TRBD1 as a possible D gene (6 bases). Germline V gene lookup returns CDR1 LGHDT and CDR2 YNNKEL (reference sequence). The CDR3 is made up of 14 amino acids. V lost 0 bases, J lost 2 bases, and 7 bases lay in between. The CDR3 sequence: CASSQDGGNYGYTF. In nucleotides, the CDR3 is TGTGCCAGCAGCCAAGATGGGGGCAACTATGGCTACACCTTC.

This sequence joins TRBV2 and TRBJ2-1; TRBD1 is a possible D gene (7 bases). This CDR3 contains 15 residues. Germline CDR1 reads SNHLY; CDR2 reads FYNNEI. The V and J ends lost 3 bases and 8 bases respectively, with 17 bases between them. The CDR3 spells CASSDWQGGWDEQFF. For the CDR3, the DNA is TGTGCCAGCAGTGATTGGCAGGGGGGCTGGGATGAGCAGTTCTTC.

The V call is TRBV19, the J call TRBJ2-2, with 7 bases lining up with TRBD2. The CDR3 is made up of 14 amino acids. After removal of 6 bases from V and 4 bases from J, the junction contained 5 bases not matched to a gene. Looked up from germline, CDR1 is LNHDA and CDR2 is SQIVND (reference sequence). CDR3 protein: CASRKRDGTGELFF. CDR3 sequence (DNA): TGTGCCAGTAGGAAGCGGGACGGCACCGGGGAGCTGTTTTTT.

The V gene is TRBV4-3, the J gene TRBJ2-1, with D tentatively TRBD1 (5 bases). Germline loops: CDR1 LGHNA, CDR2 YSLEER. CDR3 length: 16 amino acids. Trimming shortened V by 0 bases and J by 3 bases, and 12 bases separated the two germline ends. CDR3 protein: CASSQDGRVRYNEQFF. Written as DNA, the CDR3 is TGCGCCAGCAGCCAAGATGGCAGGGTACGCTACAATGAGCAGTTCTTC.

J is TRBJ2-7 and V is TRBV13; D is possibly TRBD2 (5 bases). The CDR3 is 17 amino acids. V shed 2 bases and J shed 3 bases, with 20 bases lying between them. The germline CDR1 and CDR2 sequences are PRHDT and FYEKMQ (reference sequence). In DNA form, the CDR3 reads TGTGCCAGCAGCTTAAAAGGTAGCGACACGAACCGCTACGAGCAGTACTTC. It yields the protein CASSLKGSDTNRYEQYF.

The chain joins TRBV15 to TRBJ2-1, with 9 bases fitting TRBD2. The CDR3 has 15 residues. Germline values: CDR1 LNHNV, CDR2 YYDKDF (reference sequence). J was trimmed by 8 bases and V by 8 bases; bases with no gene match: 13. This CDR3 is CATGPGSGRIDEQFF. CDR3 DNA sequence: TGTGCCACCGGCCCGGGGAGCGGGAGGATTGATGAGCAGTTCTTC.

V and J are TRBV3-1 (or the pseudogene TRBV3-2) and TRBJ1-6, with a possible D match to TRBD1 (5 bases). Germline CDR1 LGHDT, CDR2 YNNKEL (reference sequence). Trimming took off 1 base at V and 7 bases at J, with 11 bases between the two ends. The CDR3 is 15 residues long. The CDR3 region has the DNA TGTGCCAGCAGCCAAGGGCCAGGGTCGAATTCACCCCTCCACTTT. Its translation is CASSQGPGSNSPLHF.

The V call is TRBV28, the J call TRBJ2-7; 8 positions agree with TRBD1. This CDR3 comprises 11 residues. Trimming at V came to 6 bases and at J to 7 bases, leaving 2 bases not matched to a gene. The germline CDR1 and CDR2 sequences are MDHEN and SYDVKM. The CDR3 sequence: CASRTGGEQYF. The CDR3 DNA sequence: TGTGCCAGCAGAACAGGGGGGGAGCAGTACTTC.

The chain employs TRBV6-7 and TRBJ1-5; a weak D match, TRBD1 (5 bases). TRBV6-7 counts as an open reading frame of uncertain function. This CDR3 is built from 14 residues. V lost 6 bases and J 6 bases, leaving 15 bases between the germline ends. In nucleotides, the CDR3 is TGTGCCAGCAGCTACCCTGCAGGGTCTCAGCCCCAGCATTTT. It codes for CASSYPAGSQPQHF.

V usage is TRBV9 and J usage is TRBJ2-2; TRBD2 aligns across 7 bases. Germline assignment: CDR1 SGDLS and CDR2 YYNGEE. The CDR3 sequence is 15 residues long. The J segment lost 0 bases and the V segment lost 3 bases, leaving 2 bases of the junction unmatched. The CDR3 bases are TGTGCCAGCAGCGCAGGACTAGCGAACACCGGGGAGCTGTTTTTT. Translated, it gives CASSAGLANTGELFF.

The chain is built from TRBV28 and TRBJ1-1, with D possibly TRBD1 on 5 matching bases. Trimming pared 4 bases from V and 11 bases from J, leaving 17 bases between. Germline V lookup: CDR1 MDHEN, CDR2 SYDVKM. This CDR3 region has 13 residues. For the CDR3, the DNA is TGTGCCAGCAGTTCACCCCCGGGGGTTGGGGCTTTCTTT. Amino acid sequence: CASSSPPGVGAFF.

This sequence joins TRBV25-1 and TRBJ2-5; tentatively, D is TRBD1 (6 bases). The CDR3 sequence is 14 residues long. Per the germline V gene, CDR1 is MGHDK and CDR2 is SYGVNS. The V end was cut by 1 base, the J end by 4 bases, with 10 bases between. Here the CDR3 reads CASSELGGRETQYF. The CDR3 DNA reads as TGTGCCAGCAGTGAATTAGGGGGTAGAGAGACCCAGTACTTC.

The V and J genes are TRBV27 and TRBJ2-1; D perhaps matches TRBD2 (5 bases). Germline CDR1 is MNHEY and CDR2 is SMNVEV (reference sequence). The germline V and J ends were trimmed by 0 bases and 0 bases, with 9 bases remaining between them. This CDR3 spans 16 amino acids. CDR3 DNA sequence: TGTGCCAGCAGTTTATCGTGGAGGAGCTCCTACAATGAGCAGTTCTTC. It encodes CASSLSWRSSYNEQFF.

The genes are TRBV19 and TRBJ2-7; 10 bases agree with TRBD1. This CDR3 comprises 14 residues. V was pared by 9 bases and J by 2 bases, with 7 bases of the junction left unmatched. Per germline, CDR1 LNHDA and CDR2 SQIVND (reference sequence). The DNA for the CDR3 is TGTGCCAGCCAGTCCGGGACAGGGGCCTACGAGCAGTACTTC. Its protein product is CASQSGTGAYEQYF.